A single sample is the source of the 13 T cell receptor beta chains below, sequenced in a study of T cell responses to AZD1222 COVID-19 vaccine. The protocol was immunoSEQ multiplex PCR, while the TCRdb copy is restricted to in-frame clones and leaves out a portion. The sample lists around 170,000 clones, under 95% occurring once. The sample was peripheral blood, taken on day 0 of AZD1222 vaccination. Receptors originate from an adult in good health.

The V call is TRBV14, the J call TRBJ1-2; 11 bases agree with TRBD1. V shed 9 bases, J shed 6 bases, and the junction held 15 bases outside the gene matches. The CDR3 covers 16 residues. Germline V CDR1 and CDR2: SGHDN, FVKESK. Here the CDR3 reads CARCKDRGRRVHGYTF. In DNA, the CDR3 is TGTGCCAGATGTAAGGACAGGGGGCGCAGGGTTCATGGCTACACCTTC.

CDR3 residues: CSASEPSGIAGVYEQYF. The DNA for the CDR3 is TGCAGTGCTAGTGAACCCTCGGGGATAGCGGGAGTTTACGAGCAGTACTTC. The chain couples TRBV20-1 to TRBJ2-7; 9 positions agree with TRBD2. Losses at the gene ends were 3 bases for V and 4 bases for J; bases not matched to a gene: 16. Germline V gives CDR1 DFQATT, CDR2 SNEGSKA (reference sequence). This CDR3 is built from 17 residues.

This chain connects TRBV28 to TRBJ1-2; 10 bases line up with TRBD1. CDR1 is MDHEN and CDR2 is SYDVKM in the germline V gene. The CDR3 is 14 amino acids. Germline trimming cut 6 bases from V and 5 bases from J; bases unmatched to any gene: 6. CDR3 sequence reads: CASRVTGGVYGYTF. CDR3 sequence (DNA): TGTGCCAGCAGGGTGACAGGGGGCGTGTATGGCTACACCTTC.

The chain links TRBV2 to TRBJ2-7; D is ambiguous. CDR1 is SNHLY and CDR2 is FYNNEI in the germline V gene. There are 13 residues in the CDR3. V gave up 1 base and J gave up 6 bases, with 10 bases separating them. CDR3 protein: CASSEGPNSEQYF. CDR3 nucleotide sequence: TGTGCCAGCAGTGAAGGTCCTAACAGCGAGCAGTACTTC.

This clone appeared once. The chain joins TRBV5-1 to TRBJ2-5, with 9 bases aligning to TRBD2. The CDR3 consists of 15 residues. CDR1 is SGHRS and CDR2 is YFSETQ in the germline V gene. V lost 1 base and J lost 1; bases outside the gene matches: 2. CDR3 amino acids: CASSLLTSGQETQYF. CDR3 DNA: TGCGCCAGCAGCTTGCTGACTAGCGGCCAAGAGACCCAGTACTTC.

The chain combines TRBV28 with TRBJ1-2; D is perhaps TRBD1 (6 bases). CDR1 and CDR2 from the germline V gene are MDHEN and SYDVKM. Between the trimmed V and J ends, which lost 7 bases and 8 bases, there was a span of 23 bases. The CDR3 consists of 15 residues. The CDR3 loop reads CASTFAPRGLGGYTF. The CDR3 DNA follows: TGTGCCAGCACTTTCGCCCCCAGGGGTTTAGGAGGCTACACCTTC.

The chain's CDR3 is CASSLGEGLAGYEQFF. The CDR3 bases are TGTGCCAGCAGTCTGGGTGAGGGACTAGCGGGATATGAGCAGTTCTTC. The chain joins TRBV27 to TRBJ2-1; 13 bases are shared with TRBD2. Germline CDR1 reads MNHEY; CDR2 reads SMNVEV (reference sequence). V dropped 5 bases and J dropped 8; count of bases not matched to a gene: 9. This CDR3 comprises 16 residues.

The gene calls are TRBV18 and TRBJ2-7, with TRBD2 as a possible D gene (6 bases). Germline CDR1 is KGHSH and CDR2 is LQKENI. Trimming cost V 3 bases and J 0 bases, with 9 bases left between them. The CDR3 has 14 residues. DNA for the CDR3: TGTGCCAGCTCACCGGGACTGCTCTCCTACGAGCAGTACTTC. Its translation: CASSPGLLSYEQYF. The variable domain in full, completed from reference TRBV18 and TRBJ2-7, reads NAGVMQNPRHLVRRRGQEARLRCSPMKGHSHVYWYRQLPEEGLKFMVYLQKENIIDESGMPKERFSAEFPKEGPSILRIQQVVRGDSAAYFCASSPGLLSYEQYFGPGTRLTVT.

CDR3 loop: CASSLSYLKGRVYGYTF. CDR3 nucleotide sequence: TGTGCCAGCAGTTTATCCTATCTTAAAGGGCGGGTCTATGGCTACACCTTC. This chain links TRBV28 with TRBJ1-2, with no clear D. The ends were cut back, 1 base at V and 4 bases at J, with 19 bases in the middle. The germline V gene has CDR1 MDHEN and CDR2 SYDVKM. The CDR3 is made up of 17 amino acids.

The chain has TRBV7-2 and TRBJ2-1; 9 bases line up with TRBD2. Germline-derived CDR1 and CDR2 are SGHTA and FQGNSA. The CDR3 is made up of 16 amino acids. V lost 4 bases and J lost 6; bases outside the gene matches: 10. CDR3 sequence reads: CASSSHRGRAFNEQFF. DNA for the CDR3: TGTGCCAGCAGCTCACATCGCGGGAGGGCATTCAATGAGCAGTTCTTC. Full variable domain (rest looked up from reference TRBV7-2 and TRBJ2-1): GAGVSQSPSNKVTEKGKDVELRCDPISGHTALYWYRQSLGQGLEFLIYFQGNSAPDKSGLPSDRFSAERTGGSVSTLTIQRTQQEDSAVYLCASSSHRGRAFNEQFFGPGTRLTVL.

This clone has only one observation. J is TRBJ2-1 and V is TRBV27; 7 bases are a match to TRBD2. This CDR3 has 13 amino acids. CDR1 is MNHEY and CDR2 is SMNVEV in the germline V gene (reference sequence). The J segment lost 4 bases and the V segment lost 5 bases, leaving 2 bases of the junction unmatched. In DNA, the CDR3 is TGTGCCAGCAGTCGGGGACTATACAATGAGCAGTTCTTC. This translates into CASSRGLYNEQFF.

V is TRBV5-6 and J is TRBJ2-5, with D possibly being TRBD1 (5 bases). The ends were cut back, 0 bases at V and 0 bases at J, with 9 bases in the middle. There are 15 residues in the CDR3. Germline V gene data show CDR1 as SGHDT and CDR2 as YYEEEE. As DNA, the CDR3 is TGTGCCAGCAGCTTGGGACAGAGAGACCAAGAGACCCAGTACTTC. As protein: CASSLGQRDQETQYF.

This clone has more than one count but fewer than ten. The chain is built from TRBV10-1 and TRBJ2-3; possibly TRBD1 or TRBD2 for D (5 bases each). V was pared by 2 bases and J by 3 bases, with 9 bases between. This CDR3 comprises 14 residues. Germline lookup yields CDR1 WNHNN and CDR2 SYGVQD (reference sequence). For the CDR3, the DNA is TGCGCCAGCAGTGAGGGGGGTTCGACAGATACGCAGTATTTT. Its protein product is CASSEGGSTDTQYF.